Listed below are T cell receptor beta chains from one sample, sequenced in a study of TIL therapy for anti-PD-1-resistant metastatic lung cancer. Clones were read by immunoSEQ multiplex PCR, and TCRdb kept only the in-frame ones, dropping some. The table shows 60,000 or so clones, with under 75% occurring only once. The sample was blood, taken at baseline. The receptor source for this set is a person aged 25-80 years with non-small cell lung cancer. The CDR3 runs from the conserved cysteine through the conserved F or W. A D gene is named only where the DNA matches it firmly. Clone size is given for some rows only: seen once, a few or many times, or a class if the clone is expanded.

>.|TRBJ1-2|.|TRBV7-8
CASSLLQGVSYGYTF
TGTGCCAGCAGCTTACTTCAGGGAGTAAGCTATGGCTACACCTTC
>TRBD1|TRBJ1-1|.|TRBV18
CASSPTGGLEAFF
TGTGCCAGCTCACCAACAGGGGGCTTAGAAGCTTTCTTT
>.|TRBJ1-1|once|TRBV5-1
CASSSRVSMNTEAFF
TGCGCCAGCAGCTCCAGGGTGAGTATGAACACTGAAGCTTTCTTT
>TRBD2|TRBJ2-5|.|TRBV5-4
CATSYSGSAETQYF
TGTGCCACCTCCTATAGCGGGAGCGCAGAGACCCAGTACTTC
>.|TRBJ2-7|once|TRBV5-1
CASSLEGTRVGEQYF
TGCGCCAGCAGCTTGGAAGGGACAAGAGTCGGCGAGCAGTACTTC
>TRBD2|TRBJ2-2|.|TRBV5-1
CASSFSSGRGTGELFF
TGCGCCAGCAGCTTTAGTAGCGGGAGAGGAACCGGGGAGCTGTTTTTT
>.|TRBJ1-1|.|TRBV6-5
CASRTTRNTEAFF
TGTGCCAGCAGAACCACGAGGAACACTGAAGCTTTCTTT
>.|TRBJ1-2|.|TRBV6-1
CASSESGRRGGGYTF
TGTGCCAGCAGTGAAAGTGGGAGAAGGGGCGGAGGCTACACCTTC
>TRBD1|TRBJ1-2|.|TRBV28
CASSRLGQGANYGYTF
TGTGCCAGCAGTAGACTGGGGCAGGGGGCCAACTATGGCTACACCTTC
>.|TRBJ2-2|.|TRBV5-1
CASSLSAYTGELFF
TGCGCCAGCAGCTTGTCCGCCTACACCGGGGAGCTGTTTTTT
>.|TRBJ1-2|.|TRBV15
CATSSARGSPHGYTF
TGTGCCACCAGCAGTGCTAGGGGGAGTCCCCACGGCTACACCTTC
>.|TRBJ2-7|.|TRBV28
CASSFLAGTYEQYF
TGTGCCAGCAGTTTTTTAGCAGGTACCTACGAGCAGTACTTC
>.|TRBJ1-2|.|TRBV5-1
CASSPGGTSYGYTF
TGCGCCAGCAGCCCTGGGGGGACATCCTATGGCTACACCTTC
>.|TRBJ2-5|.|TRBV2
CASTEKETQYF
TGTGCCAGCACCGAGAAAGAGACCCAGTACTTC
>TRBD1|TRBJ1-2|.|TRBV5-1
CASSPTLTGGSYTF
TGCGCCAGCAGCCCAACCCTGACAGGGGGGAGCTACACCTTC
>TRBD1|TRBJ1-6|few|TRBV6-6
CASRTGDSPLHF
TGTGCCAGCAGGACAGGGGATTCACCCCTCCACTTT
>.|TRBJ1-6|.|TRBV28
CASSPLALLSSYNSPLHF
TGTGCCAGCAGTCCCCTAGCCTTACTTAGCTCCTATAATTCACCCCTCCACTTT
>.|TRBJ2-1|few|TRBV5-8
CASSLGDLDLFF
TGTGCCAGCAGCTTGGGAGATCTAGATCTGTTCTTC
>.|TRBJ1-5|few|TRBV5-4
CASSREGLGQPQHF
TGTGCCAGCAGCCGAGAGGGATTAGGTCAGCCCCAGCATTTT
>TRBD1|TRBJ1-2|.|TRBV6-1
CASSVTGGAWYGYTF
TGTGCCAGCAGTGTCACAGGGGGCGCCTGGTATGGCTACACCTTC
>.|TRBJ1-1|.|TRBV20-1
CSGRRNTEAFF
TGCAGTGGCCGGCGGAACACTGAAGCTTTCTTT
>.|TRBJ1-5|.|TRBV10-3
CASAGGPYSNQPQHF
TGTGCCAGCGCGGGAGGTCCCTATAGCAATCAGCCCCAGCATTTT
>.|TRBJ2-3|.|TRBV6-1
CASRPIYSAPDTQYF
TGTGCCAGCAGGCCAATTTATTCGGCCCCAGATACGCAGTATTTT
>.|TRBJ1-2|once|TRBV11-2
CASSLSGNGGYTF
TGTGCCAGCAGCTTATCAGGGAATGGTGGCTACACCTTC
>.|TRBJ2-1|.|TRBV2
CASWWSSYNEQFF
TGTGCCAGCTGGTGGAGCTCCTACAATGAGCAGTTCTTC
>.|TRBJ2-2|.|TRBV18
CASSPPANPLSGELFF
TGTGCCAGCTCACCACCGGCAAATCCGCTGTCGGGGGAGCTGTTTTTT
>.|TRBJ2-1|.|TRBV13
CASSATDRANEQFF
TGTGCCAGCAGCGCCACGGACCGGGCAAATGAGCAGTTCTTC
>.|TRBJ1-1|.|TRBV16
CASSRPEGGRTEAFF
TGTGCCAGCAGCCGACCGGAGGGGGGACGTACTGAAGCTTTCTTT
>.|TRBJ2-7|few|TRBV6-5
CASSFQGAGSSYEQYF
TGTGCCAGCAGTTTCCAGGGCGCAGGAAGCTCCTACGAGCAGTACTTC
>TRBD2|TRBJ2-1|.|TRBV5-1
CASSRGTSGIDEQFF
TGCGCCAGCAGCCGCGGGACTAGCGGGATCGATGAGCAGTTCTTC
>TRBD2|TRBJ2-5|.|TRBV6-1
CASSDLAGALKETQYF
TGTGCCAGCAGTGACCTAGCGGGAGCGCTAAAAGAGACCCAGTACTTC
>TRBD2|TRBJ2-7|.|TRBV5-5
CASSLTSGDTYYEQYF
TGTGCCAGCAGCCTTACTAGCGGAGATACTTACTACGAGCAGTACTTC
>.|TRBJ2-7|.|TRBV5-1
CASSLSDGSYEQYF
TGCGCCAGCAGCTTGTCTGACGGCTCCTACGAGCAGTACTTC
>.|TRBJ1-3|.|TRBV9
CASSVRGLASGNTIYF
TGTGCCAGCAGCGTCCGCGGTCTCGCCTCTGGAAACACCATATATTTT
>.|TRBJ1-4|.|TRBV29-1
CSVEGVDSHGEKLFF
TGCAGCGTTGAAGGGGTGGACAGCCACGGTGAAAAACTGTTTTTT
>TRBD1|TRBJ2-7|once|TRBV5-5
CASSLEQGITYEQYF
TGTGCCAGCAGCTTGGAACAGGGGATTACCTACGAGCAGTACTTC
>.|TRBJ2-7|.|TRBV6-5
CASSLGENYEQYF
TGTGCCAGCAGCCTGGGGGAGAACTACGAGCAGTACTTC
>TRBD2|TRBJ2-1|.|TRBV29-1
CSVGRDHGGGEQFF
TGCAGCGTGGGCCGGGACCACGGGGGGGGTGAGCAGTTCTTC
>.|TRBJ2-3|.|TRBV7-2
CASSSVTDTQYF
TGTGCCAGCAGCTCGGTCACAGATACGCAGTATTTT
>.|TRBJ1-2|.|TRBV28
CASSFTPLQTYGYTF
TGTGCCAGCAGTTTTACTCCGCTGCAAACCTATGGCTACACCTTC